Shown below are 17 T cell receptor beta chains from a single sample sequenced in a study of T-cell memory formation after mild COVID-19. TCRdb re-analysed the 5' RACE reads in MiXCR, keeping a single row per CDR3 protein. Of just under 350,000 distinct CDR3 sequences listed, over 10% are singletons. The sequencing input was PBMCs or a T cell subset sorted from them (not recorded which). The receptors stem from a man younger than 35 who had mild COVID-19 (a few samples of this study predate the infection). Cell type and time point are not known.

This clonotype occurred a few times. The rearrangement joins TRBV10-3 to TRBJ1-1; D remains unclear. The CDR3 has 13 amino acids. V was cut by 4 bases and J by 2 bases, with 8 bases left in between. The germline gives CDR1 ENHRY, CDR2 SYGVKD. The CDR3 bases are TGTGCCATCAGTGGGATGGATAACACTGAAGCTTTCTTT. This gives the protein CAISGMDNTEAFF.

This clonotype showed up many times. The chain recombines TRBV12-3 or TRBV12-4 with TRBJ2-7; D not resolved. Trimming cost V 5 bases and J 3 bases, with 5 bases left between them. The CDR3 is 11 residues long. The CDR3 DNA reads as TGTGCCAGCAGTAGAATCTACGAGCAGTACTTC. Protein sequence: CASSRIYEQYF.

This clonotype was detected ten times or more. The chain is built from TRBV5-1 and TRBJ1-1; maybe TRBD1 (6 bases). Germline V gene sequence: CDR1 SGHRS, CDR2 YFSETQ. This CDR3 spans 16 amino acids. Trimming shortened V by 0 bases and J by 4 bases, and 16 bases separated the two germline ends. The CDR3 sequence is CASSLGQEVYSTEAFF. In DNA form, the CDR3 reads TGCGCCAGCAGCTTGGGACAGGAGGTCTATAGCACTGAAGCTTTCTTT. The whole variable domain, filled in from reference TRBV5-1 and TRBJ1-1, reads KAGVTQTPRYLIKTRGQQVTLSCSPISGHRSVSWYQQTPGQGLQFLFEYFSETQRNKGNFPGRFSGRQFSNSRSEMNVSTLELGDSALYLCASSLGQEVYSTEAFFGQGTRLTVV.

This clonotype was counted only a few times. This chain connects TRBV20-1 to TRBJ1-3, with a tentative D call TRBD1 (5 bases). CDR3 length equals 15 residues. CDR1 is DFQATT and CDR2 is SNEGSKA in the germline V gene (reference sequence). The germline V and J ends were trimmed by 2 bases and 0 bases, with 11 bases remaining between them. CDR3 amino acids: CSARSRQLSGNTIYF. The CDR3 coding sequence is TGCAGTGCTAGATCCAGACAGCTCTCTGGAAACACCATATATTTT.

As regards this clonotype: A single base separates this from a much larger clone, so it may be a read error. The chain joins TRBV5-1 to TRBJ1-6; D gene ambiguous. Germline V gives CDR1 SGHRS, CDR2 YFSETQ. The CDR3 is 13 residues long. Trimming took 4 bases from V and 7 from J, leaving 9 bases between them. The DNA for the CDR3 is TGCGCCAGCAGCCAGGCAGAAAATTCACCCCTCCACTTT. Translation: CASSQAENSPLHF.

The chain has TRBV15 and TRBJ1-2; D remains ambiguous. The germline gives CDR1 LNHNV, CDR2 YYDKDF (reference sequence). With 0 bases removed from V and 4 bases from J, the gap between germline ends came to 21 bases. The CDR3 runs 18 residues. The CDR3 sequence is CATSRDPGASLHRYGYTF. The CDR3 bases are TGTGCCACCAGCAGAGACCCCGGAGCGAGCCTCCACCGCTATGGCTACACCTTC.

This clonotype has at least ten counts. The chain uses TRBV7-2 and TRBJ2-3; 7 positions match TRBD2. V was pared by 5 bases and J by 5 bases, with 13 bases of the junction left unmatched. The CDR3 consists of 16 residues. Germline CDR1 is SGHTA and CDR2 is FQGNSA. In DNA, the CDR3 is TGTGCCAGCAGCCGCCGGAGCGGGGACTCACGAGATACGCAGTATTTT. It specifies CASSRRSGDSRDTQYF.

The chain has TRBV20-1 and TRBJ2-3; TRBD2 matches at 7 bases. After removal of 7 bases from V and 2 bases from J, the junction contained 3 bases not matched to a gene. Germline CDR1 is DFQATT and CDR2 is SNEGSKA (reference sequence). This CDR3 region has 12 residues. The CDR3 spells CSGEGSTDTQYF. For the CDR3, the DNA is TGCAGTGGGGAGGGCTCCACAGATACGCAGTATTTT.

The rearrangement links TRBV4-2 to TRBJ2-2; 13 bases fit TRBD2. Trimming at V came to 1 base and at J to 5 bases, leaving 4 bases not matched to a gene. This CDR3 has 17 residues. CDR1 LGHNA and CDR2 YNFKEQ come from the germline V gene. This chain's CDR3 is CASSQGGTSGKTGELFF. The CDR3 DNA reads TGTGCCAGCAGCCAAGGAGGGACTAGCGGGAAAACCGGGGAGCTGTTTTTT.

This clonotype has at least ten counts. For the CDR3, the DNA is TGTGCCAGCAGCCCGACGAGGGCGGGCAATACGCAGTATTTT. It is translated as CASSPTRAGNTQYF. The chain employs TRBV7-2 and TRBJ2-3, with D tentatively TRBD2 (5 bases). This CDR3 has 14 amino acids. Deletions cut 5 bases from V and 7 bases from J, with 16 bases between. Germline V lookup: CDR1 SGHTA, CDR2 FQGNSA.

There are a few counts of this clonotype. The V gene is TRBV28, the J gene TRBJ2-4; the D is unclear. In germline, CDR1 is MDHEN, CDR2 SYDVKM. CDR3 length equals 14 residues. V lost 3 bases and J 8 bases, leaving 14 bases between the germline ends. The CDR3 region has the DNA TGTGCCAGCAGTTTTGCCCGGCCCCGGGACATTCAGTACTTC. Translation gives CASSFARPRDIQYF.

The V and J genes are TRBV6-6 and TRBJ2-3; 7 positions match TRBD1. V dropped 4 bases and J dropped 0; count of bases not matched to a gene: 7. CDR1 and CDR2 from the germline V gene are MNHNY and SVGAGI (reference sequence). The CDR3 contains 16 residues. The CDR3 sequence is CASSSDRDPSTDTQYF. CDR3 coding DNA: TGTGCCAGCAGTTCCGACAGGGACCCAAGCACAGATACGCAGTATTTT.

This clonotype appeared a few times. The chain links TRBV7-9 to TRBJ1-6; 7 nucleotides agree with TRBD1. CDR1 SEHNR and CDR2 FQNEAQ come from the germline V gene (reference sequence). CDR3 length equals 15 residues. V lost 1 base, J lost 10 bases, and 7 bases stayed unmatched. The CDR3, as DNA: TGTGCCAGCAGCTTAGGGGGCAGGGGGGCCTCACCCCTCCACTTT. Its translation: CASSLGGRGASPLHF.

The V and J genes are TRBV15 and TRBJ1-2; D not certain. Germline V gives CDR1 LNHNV, CDR2 YYDKDF (reference sequence). The CDR3 sequence is 16 residues long. Trimming pared 0 bases from V and 1 base from J, leaving 12 bases between. CDR3 DNA sequence: TGTGCCACCAGCAGAGATTCGCCCGGCATTAACTATGGCTACACCTTC. It encodes CATSRDSPGINYGYTF.

Many counts were recorded for this clonotype. This chain joins TRBV7-9 and TRBJ1-4; D not resolved. The V end lost 0 bases, the J end lost 8 bases, and 10 bases lay between the germline ends. This CDR3 comprises 14 residues. The germline gives CDR1 SEHNR, CDR2 FQNEAQ (reference sequence). The CDR3 reads CASSLAVAGEKLFF. CDR3 sequence (DNA): TGTGCCAGCAGCTTAGCCGTCGCGGGAGAAAAACTGTTTTTT.

The gene calls are TRBV4-3 and TRBJ2-7; 11 bases match TRBD1. The CDR3 has 17 amino acids. Trimming removed 1 base from V and 5 bases from J; junction bases left unmatched: 10. CDR1 and CDR2 (germline): LGHNA, YSLEER. The CDR3 loop reads CASSQATGQGVCHEQYV. CDR3 nucleotide sequence: TGCGCCAGCAGCCAAGCGACGGGACAGGGGGTCTGCCACGAGCAGTACGTC.

This clonotype was counted only a few times. The rearrangement links TRBV6-2 or TRBV6-3 to TRBJ2-1; D not resolved. The CDR3 is 15 residues long. Germline V gene sequence: CDR1 MNHEY, CDR2 SVGEGT. V gave up 5 bases and J gave up 0 bases, with 11 bases separating them. For the CDR3, the DNA is TGTGCCAGCAGTCTACGAGAGAGCTCCTACAATGAGCAGTTCTTC. This translates into CASSLRESSYNEQFF.